This TCR beta chain was documented in a study of cytomegalovirus exposure and HLA in healthy donors. With regard to this clone: Its antigen is undetermined.

J gave up 2 bases and V 1 base, and 4 bases lay outside the gene matches. CDR3 length: 15 residues. Germline assignment: CDR1 SGHTA and CDR2 FQGNSA. Primers included in the PCR were 60 Vbeta and 13 Jbeta primers. Method: immunoSEQ multiplex PCR; TCRdb's copy keeps in-frame clones and lacks some. The sample lists about 74,000 clones; 72% were seen once. Study results and limitations: Compared with the approximately 700-donor mean, an Asian-associated ancestry cluster reportedly had fewer N-insertions, according to a later analysis.

The sequencing input was PBMCs. The V call is TRBV7-2, the J call TRBJ2-5; 7 bases are a match to TRBD1. The clonotype comes from a woman between 40 and 55 years old in good health and CMV-seropositive. The CDR3 loop is CASSLGGRGQETQYF. In DNA form, the CDR3 reads TGTGCCAGCAGCTTAGGTGGCAGGGGGCAAGAGACCCAGTACTTC. Together with reference TRBV7-2 and TRBJ2-5, the CDR3 gives the full variable domain: GAGVSQSPSNKVTEKGKDVELRCDPISGHTALYWYRQSLGQGLEFLIYFQGNSAPDKSGLPSDRFSAERTGGSVSTLTIQRTQQEDSAVYLCASSLGGRGQETQYFGPGTRLLVL.